These 30 T cell receptor beta chains came from one sample sequenced in a study of regulatory T cells in long-lasting Graves disease. In building TCR beta libraries, iRepertoire HTBI primers were used together with Arm-PCR of CDR3 regions. TCRdb called the multiplex PCR reads again in MiXCR, with one record for every CDR3 protein. Of over 350,000 distinct CDR3 sequences listed, over 12% are singletons. Time point indicated: newly diagnosed GD, antithyroid drugs for less than 3 months. TCR sequences were obtained from RNA taken from PBMCs. This same sample was also taken into another study, of T cells in Graves' hyperthyroidism and ophthalmopathy.

The sequencing used peripheral blood mononuclear cells (PBMCs), collected at new diagnosis, from a patient treated with antithyroid drugs. All receptors come from a woman in her forties with Graves disease.

This clonotype has more than one count but fewer than ten. The CDR3 here is CASSLRWYEQYF. CDR3 bases: TGTGCCAGCAGCTTGCGGTGGTACGAGCAGTACTTC. The V call is TRBV6-2 or TRBV6-3, the J call TRBJ2-7; D unclear. This CDR3 has 12 residues. The germline V gene encodes CDR1 MNHEY and CDR2 SVGEGT. Trimming shortened V by 6 bases and J by 4 bases, and 10 bases separated the two germline ends.

This clonotype was seen repeatedly, ten times or more. The rearrangement uses TRBV20-1 and TRBJ2-5; weak D call: TRBD2 (6 bases). This CDR3 has 13 amino acids. The germline gives CDR1 DFQATT, CDR2 SNEGSKA (reference sequence). Trimming left V 5 bases short and J 1 base short, with 11 bases between. CDR3 loop: CSAAAGPQETQYF. CDR3 sequence (DNA): TGCAGTGCTGCCGCGGGGCCCCAAGAGACCCAGTACTTC.

This clonotype was recorded at least ten times. This chain uses TRBV28 with TRBJ2-7; weak D call: TRBD1 (6 bases). This CDR3 has 14 residues. V was shortened by 2 bases and J by 4 bases, with 12 bases between the two germline ends. Germline values: CDR1 MDHEN, CDR2 SYDVKM. This chain's CDR3 is CASSLIQGKYEQYF. The DNA for the CDR3 is TGTGCCAGCAGTTTAATACAGGGTAAATACGAGCAGTACTTC.

The rearrangement links TRBV27 to TRBJ2-7, with a weak D call TRBD2 (6 bases). The V gene's germline CDR1 is MNHEY and CDR2 SMNVEV (reference sequence). V was shortened by 4 bases and J by 2 bases, with 15 bases between the two germline ends. CDR3 size: 15 residues. As DNA, the CDR3 is TGTGCCAGCAGTTCACGGGCGGGGCTCACCTACGAGCAGTACTTC. Protein product: CASSSRAGLTYEQYF.

The chain employs TRBV15 and TRBJ1-5, with 10 bases lining up with TRBD1. Germline CDR1 and CDR2: LNHNV and YYDKDF (reference sequence). CDR3 length: 17 residues. Germline trimming cut 2 bases from V and 5 bases from J; bases unmatched to any gene: 9. CDR3 nucleotides: TGTGCCACCAGCAGATCTATTCGACAGGGGGCTTATCAGCCCCAGCATTTT. Translated, it gives CATSRSIRQGAYQPQHF.

This clonotype was seen only a few times. This rearrangement joins TRBV6-5 to TRBJ2-3; D not resolved. The CDR3 loop spans 17 amino acids. The germline V and J ends were trimmed by 0 bases and 6 bases, with 19 bases remaining between them. The germline CDR1 and CDR2 sequences are MNHEY and SVGAGI. In nucleotides, the CDR3 is TGTGCCAGCAGTTACTCCCCAATTACCCCGAAATCGGATACGCAGTATTTT. Protein: CASSYSPITPKSDTQYF.

This clonotype has ten or more counts. This chain links TRBV19 with TRBJ2-6, with TRBD1 as a possible D gene (5 bases). Trimming took 4 bases from V and 1 from J, leaving 11 bases between them. The CDR3 has 16 residues. CDR1 and CDR2 (germline): LNHDA, SQIVND (reference sequence). CDR3 DNA: TGTGCCAGTAGTACGCACCAGGGATCTGGGGCCAACGTCCTGACTTTC. Translated, it gives CASSTHQGSGANVLTF.

This clonotype was observed at least ten times. The rearrangement uses TRBV11-3 and TRBJ2-2, with 8 positions matching TRBD1. V lost 4 bases and J lost 6; bases outside the gene matches: 7. Looked up from germline, CDR1 is SGHNT and CDR2 is YENEEA. The length of the CDR3 is 15 residues. CDR3 in DNA: TGTGCCAGCAGCTCAAGGACAGGGATGGCCGGGGAGCTGTTTTTT. Protein product: CASSSRTGMAGELFF.

The table lists this clonotype with many counts. This rearrangement joins TRBV5-1 to TRBJ1-1; TRBD1 matches 10 bases. This CDR3 has 14 residues. CDR1 and CDR2 from the germline V gene are SGHRS and YFSETQ. V shed 3 bases, J shed 9 bases, and the junction held 8 bases outside the gene matches. CDR3 sequence (DNA): TGCGCCAGCAGCTCTGGGACAGGGGAAGTCAAAGCTTTCTTT. Translating gives CASSSGTGEVKAFF.

This clonotype was counted ten times or more. The chain links TRBV11-3 to TRBJ2-5; D uncertain. CDR3 size: 15 residues. Trimming stripped 5 bases from V and 5 bases from J, with 18 bases between. Per the germline V gene, CDR1 is SGHNT and CDR2 is YENEEA. The CDR3 region is CASSPFVSGVETQYF. CDR3 DNA: TGTGCCAGCAGCCCGTTCGTGAGTGGGGTGGAGACCCAGTACTTC.

This clonotype was observed many times. The rearrangement joins TRBV27 to TRBJ2-3; D unresolved. The germline gives CDR1 MNHEY, CDR2 SMNVEV (reference sequence). The V and J ends lost 2 bases and 0 bases respectively, with 6 bases between them. This CDR3 has 14 amino acids. The CDR3, as DNA: TGTGCCAGCAGTTTAGTACTGAGCACAGATACGCAGTATTTT. Translation: CASSLVLSTDTQYF.

V is TRBV2 and J is TRBJ2-5; D is possibly TRBD2 (6 bases). The V gene's germline CDR1 is SNHLY and CDR2 FYNNEI. Between the trimmed V and J ends, which lost 4 bases and 3 bases, there was a span of 15 bases. The CDR3 covers 15 residues. CDR3 protein: CASSGGLAQKETQYF. CDR3 in DNA: TGTGCCAGCAGTGGTGGGCTAGCGCAAAAAGAGACCCAGTACTTC.

This clonotype has only a few counts. This rearrangement joins TRBV6-1 to TRBJ2-7, with 12 nucleotides matching TRBD2. The junction had 3 bases not matched to a gene; V was cut back by 6 bases and J by 0 bases. The CDR3 covers 15 residues. The germline V gene has CDR1 MNHNS and CDR2 SASEGT. This CDR3 is CASSTSGRSSYEQYF. In nucleotides, the CDR3 is TGTGCCAGCAGCACTAGCGGGAGGAGCTCCTACGAGCAGTACTTC.

This chain links TRBV4-1 with TRBJ2-7; 9 positions match TRBD1. Germline CDR1 reads MGHRA; CDR2 reads YSYEKL. This CDR3 spans 18 amino acids. After removal of 2 bases from V and 4 bases from J, the junction contained 15 bases not matched to a gene. The CDR3 sequence: CASSQNLVGGQGIYEQYF. The CDR3 nucleotides read TGCGCCAGCAGCCAAAACCTAGTGGGGGGACAGGGAATTTACGAGCAGTACTTC.

In this sample, this clonotype turned up many times. The CDR3: CAWRGQGPGGETQYF. CDR3 nucleotide sequence: TGTGCCTGGAGGGGACAGGGCCCAGGCGGAGAGACCCAGTACTTC. V gene TRBV30 combines with J gene TRBJ2-5, with 9 bases matching TRBD1. CDR1 and CDR2 (germline): GTSNPN, SVGIG (reference sequence). V shed 3 bases and J 4 bases; nucleotides not matched to a gene: 9. The CDR3 is 15 residues long.

Ten or more counts support this clonotype. The chain employs TRBV12-3 or TRBV12-4 and TRBJ2-3, with D possibly called TRBD1 or TRBD2 (6 bases each). Trimming left V 7 bases short and J 1 base short, with 15 bases between. CDR3 length: 15 residues. CDR3: CASTKGGIGTDTQYF. In DNA form, the CDR3 reads TGTGCCAGCACTAAGGGGGGAATCGGCACAGATACGCAGTATTTT.

This clonotype was observed at least ten times. The chain couples TRBV5-4 to TRBJ2-3, with 11 bases identical to TRBD2. The CDR3 contains 12 residues. Trimming took 4 bases from V and 10 from J; bases not matched to a gene: 2. Germline values: CDR1 SGHNT, CDR2 YYREEE (reference sequence). CDR3 sequence: CASSTSGSAQYF. CDR3 coding DNA: TGTGCCAGCAGCACTAGCGGGAGTGCGCAGTATTTT.

This clonotype was counted a few times. The genes are TRBV5-4 and TRBJ1-3; D remains unclear. The CDR3 length is 16 residues. From germline, CDR1 is SGHNT and CDR2 YYREEE (reference sequence). V lost 1 base to trimming and J lost 0 bases, with 11 bases between them. The CDR3 loop reads CASSLRPLGSGNTIYF. DNA for the CDR3: TGTGCCAGCAGCTTGAGGCCTCTAGGCTCTGGAAACACCATATATTTT.

This clonotype was counted ten times or more. The chain links TRBV27 to TRBJ2-4; D not resolved. In germline, CDR1 is MNHEY, CDR2 SMNVEV (reference sequence). V was pared by 2 bases and J by 6 bases, with 8 bases between. This CDR3 is 13 amino acids long. The CDR3 DNA reads as TGTGCCAGCAGTTTACAGGTCGGAAACATTCAGTACTTC. Translation: CASSLQVGNIQYF.

This clonotype was seen at least ten times. This chain connects TRBV14 to TRBJ1-1, with D uncertain. Trimming took 1 base from V and 4 from J, leaving 7 bases between them. The CDR3 length is 13 residues. CDR1 is SGHDN, CDR2 FVKESK, per germline. CDR3 DNA sequence: TGTGCCAGCAGCCAAGCCCCCACCACTGAAGCTTTCTTT. It codes for CASSQAPTTEAFF.

The sample holds a few counts of this clonotype. One base away lies a much larger clone, so this may be a sequencing read error. V and J are TRBV2 and TRBJ2-1; a possible D gene is TRBD2 (6 bases). The CDR3 is made up of 15 amino acids. Germline-derived CDR1 and CDR2 are SNHLY and FYNNEI. V gave up 7 bases and J gave up 2 bases, with 15 bases separating them. This chain's CDR3 is CASTPDAGTYNEQFF. Here the CDR3 DNA reads TGTGCCAGCACCCCGGATGCGGGAACCTACAATGAGCAGTTCTTC.

This clonotype was recorded at least ten times. The chain recombines TRBV20-1 with TRBJ2-2; a possible D gene is TRBD2 (5 bases). Per the germline V gene, CDR1 is DFQATT and CDR2 is SNEGSKA (reference sequence). This CDR3 is built from 14 residues. V dropped 0 bases and J dropped 5 bases, with 10 bases sitting between them. The CDR3 sequence is CSARDGRNTGELFF. The CDR3 DNA follows: TGCAGTGCTAGAGATGGGAGAAATACCGGGGAGCTGTTTTTT.

CDR3 DNA: TGCGCCAGCAGCTTTGGACGGGAGCCGAAGGAGCAGTTCTTC. This codes for CASSFGREPKEQFF. The chain combines TRBV5-1 with TRBJ2-1; D is possibly TRBD2 (6 bases). Trimming pared 2 bases from V and 10 bases from J, leaving 16 bases between. The CDR3 runs 14 residues. Germline CDR1 SGHRS, CDR2 YFSETQ.

This clonotype appeared many times. This rearrangement joins TRBV6-1 to TRBJ2-7, with D perhaps matching TRBD1 (6 bases). CDR3 size: 16 residues. The germline V gene has CDR1 MNHNS and CDR2 SASEGT. Trimming stripped 4 bases from V and 3 bases from J, with 19 bases between. The DNA for the CDR3 is TGTGCCAGCAGTGTTTATTGGGGACAAGGTAACTACGAGCAGTACTTC. This encodes CASSVYWGQGNYEQYF.

This clonotype was detected many times. V usage is TRBV28 and J usage is TRBJ2-7, with 9 bases identical to TRBD1. The CDR3 extends over 14 amino acids. Trimming took 6 bases from V and 0 from J; bases not matched to a gene: 3. Germline V gene lookup returns CDR1 MDHEN and CDR2 SYDVKM. Written as DNA, the CDR3 is TGTGCCAGCAGCGGACAGGGGCTCTCCTACGAGCAGTACTTC. Translating it yields CASSGQGLSYEQYF.

Details on this clonotype: Just one base apart from a much larger clone, this may be a read error. Without the conserved terminal phenylalanine or tryptophan, this CDR3 likely stems from a read error. This sequence joins TRBV7-2 and TRBJ2-6; D gene ambiguous. CDR3 length: 14 amino acids. The ends were cut back, 5 bases at V and 2 bases at J, with 7 bases in the middle. Looked up from germline, CDR1 is SGHTA and CDR2 is FQGNSA. The CDR3 sequence is CASSRVAGANVLTL. In DNA form, the CDR3 reads TGTGCCAGCAGCCGGGTAGCTGGGGCCAACGTCCTGACTCTC.

The V gene is TRBV20-1, the J gene TRBJ1-2; 8 bases agree with TRBD1. After removal of 0 bases from V and 13 bases from J, the junction contained 13 bases not matched to a gene. Germline assignment: CDR1 DFQATT and CDR2 SNEGSKA (reference sequence). This CDR3 is 14 amino acids long. CDR3 residues: CSARDSTGVARFTF. CDR3 DNA sequence: TGCAGTGCTAGAGATTCGACAGGGGTCGCGAGGTTCACCTTC.

V is TRBV10-3 and J is TRBJ1-5; no clear D. Germline CDR1 and CDR2: ENHRY and SYGVKD. CDR3 length: 17 amino acids. Trimming took 3 bases from V and 5 from J, leaving 20 bases between them. The CDR3 sequence is CAISEGRNSNQHQPQHF. CDR3 nucleotide sequence: TGTGCCATCAGTGAAGGGCGGAATAGCAATCAACATCAGCCCCAGCATTTT.

This clonotype was counted at least ten times. The chain combines TRBV12-3 or TRBV12-4 with TRBJ2-3; 13 bases line up with TRBD2. V lost 4 bases and J lost 4; bases outside the gene matches: 2. The length of the CDR3 is 15 residues. CDR3 in amino acids: CASSSGLAGSDTQYF. The CDR3 DNA reads TGTGCCAGCAGTTCGGGACTAGCGGGATCAGATACGCAGTATTTT.

Details on this clonotype: This likely stems from a read error, as it lies one base from a far larger clone. The V call is TRBV27, the J call TRBJ2-5, with 10 positions matching TRBD2. Germline CDR1 is MNHEY and CDR2 is SMNVEV (reference sequence). CDR3 length: 17 amino acids. The V and J ends lost 6 bases and 7 bases, in that order; junction bases with no gene match: 17. CDR3 loop: CASSPLTLAGVKGTQYF. For the CDR3, the DNA is TGTGCCAGCAGCCCCCTGACTCTAGCGGGAGTCAAAGGGACCCAGTACTTC.